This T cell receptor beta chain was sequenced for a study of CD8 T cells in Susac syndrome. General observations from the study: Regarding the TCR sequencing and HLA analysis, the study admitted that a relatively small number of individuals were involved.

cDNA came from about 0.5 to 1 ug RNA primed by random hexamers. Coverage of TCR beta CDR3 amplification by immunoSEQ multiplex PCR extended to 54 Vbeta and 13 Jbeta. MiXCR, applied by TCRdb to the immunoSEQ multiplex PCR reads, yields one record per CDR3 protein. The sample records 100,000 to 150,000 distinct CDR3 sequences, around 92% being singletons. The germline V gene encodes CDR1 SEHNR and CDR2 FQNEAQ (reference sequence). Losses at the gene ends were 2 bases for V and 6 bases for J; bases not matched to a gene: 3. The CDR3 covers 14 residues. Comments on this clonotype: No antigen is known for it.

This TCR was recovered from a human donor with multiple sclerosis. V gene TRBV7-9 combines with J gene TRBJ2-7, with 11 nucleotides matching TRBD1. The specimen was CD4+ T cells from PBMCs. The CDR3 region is CASSLSDRGPEQYF. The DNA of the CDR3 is TGTGCCAGCAGCTTATCGGACAGGGGGCCCGAGCAGTACTTC. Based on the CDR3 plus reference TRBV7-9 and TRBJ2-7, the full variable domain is DTGVSQNPRHKITKRGQNVTFRCDPISEHNRLYWYRQTLGQGPEFLTYFQNEAQLEKSRLLSDRFSAERPKGSFSTLEIQRTEQGDSAMYLCASSLSDRGPEQYFGPGTRLTVT.